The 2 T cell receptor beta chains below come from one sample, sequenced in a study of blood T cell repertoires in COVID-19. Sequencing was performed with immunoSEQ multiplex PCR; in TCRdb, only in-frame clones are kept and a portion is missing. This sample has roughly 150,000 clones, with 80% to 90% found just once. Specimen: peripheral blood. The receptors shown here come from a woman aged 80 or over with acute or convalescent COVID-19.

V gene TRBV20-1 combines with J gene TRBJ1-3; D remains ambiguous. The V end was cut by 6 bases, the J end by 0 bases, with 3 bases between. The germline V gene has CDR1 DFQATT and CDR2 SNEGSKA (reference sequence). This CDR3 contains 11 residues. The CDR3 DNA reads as TGCAGTGCCAACTCTGGAAACACCATATATTTT. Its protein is CSANSGNTIYF.

The DNA of the CDR3 is TGTGCCAGCAGTCCCCGAGGCTTAAGAACCGGGGAGCTGTTTTTT. This codes for CASSPRGLRTGELFF. V gene TRBV6-5 combines with J gene TRBJ2-2; D uncertain. CDR3 length: 15 residues. CDR1 is MNHEY and CDR2 is SVGAGI in the germline V gene. V was shortened by 5 bases and J by 5 bases, with 15 bases between the two germline ends.